A single sample gave rise to the 10 T cell receptor beta chains below, sequenced in a study of identifying expanded T cells in peripheral blood. Repertoires were generated with immunoSEQ multiplex PCR, while TCRdb's copy carries only in-frame clones and drops some. The table lists approximately 100,000 clones, 80% to 90% of them singletons. Sequencing used blood. All receptors come from a person aged 18 to 75 in good health.

The V gene is TRBV29-1, the J gene TRBJ1-1; no clear D. Trimming took 4 bases from V and 5 from J, leaving 8 bases between them. Germline V CDR1 and CDR2: SQVTM, ANQGSEA. The CDR3 runs 11 residues. The DNA for the CDR3 is TGCAGCGTTGGAGACTGGACTGAAGCTTTCTTT. It yields the protein CSVGDWTEAFF.

This clone was found once. The chain has TRBV5-6 and TRBJ1-1; no clear D. Per germline, CDR1 SGHDT and CDR2 YYEEEE. Trimming cost V 2 bases and J 6 bases, with 5 bases left between them. The CDR3 is 11 amino acids. As DNA, the CDR3 is TGTGCCAGCAGCTTCGGCCCTGAAGCTTTCTTT. Translated, it gives CASSFGPEAFF.

The chain is built from TRBV21-1 and TRBJ2-7; the table's D call, TRBD2, was not checked against the DNA. TRBV21-1 is given as a pseudogene. The CDR3 is made up of 17 amino acids. CDR3 region: CASSKQRGGAYDYEQYF. The CDR3 region has the DNA TGTGCCAGCAGCAAACAACGAGGGGGGGCTTATGACTACGAGCAGTACTTC.

J is TRBJ2-3 and V is TRBV27, with unresolved D. The germline CDR1 and CDR2 sequences are MNHEY and SMNVEV (reference sequence). V dropped 6 bases and J dropped 0 bases, with 10 bases sitting between them. This CDR3 has 14 amino acids. The CDR3 sequence: CASRMLLSTDTQYF. The DNA of the CDR3 is TGTGCCAGCAGGATGCTTCTAAGCACAGATACGCAGTATTTT.

This clone has a single count. The CDR3 DNA follows: TGCGCCAGCAGCCAAGAAGTCACCCCCGGGGGGGCTCGGAACATTCAGTACTTC. It is translated as CASSQEVTPGGARNIQYF. The genes are TRBV4-1 and TRBJ2-4, with TRBD2 identical over 8 bases. Trimming at V came to 0 bases and at J to 7 bases, leaving 14 bases not matched to a gene. The germline V gene has CDR1 MGHRA and CDR2 YSYEKL. This CDR3 is built from 18 residues.

The gene calls are TRBV20-1 and TRBJ1-4; the D is unclear. Per germline, CDR1 DFQATT and CDR2 SNEGSKA (reference sequence). Between the trimmed V and J ends, which lost 0 bases and 12 bases, there was a span of 8 bases. The CDR3 is 11 residues long. The CDR3 sequence: CSARDVKELFF. CDR3 coding DNA: TGCAGTGCTAGAGATGTCAAGGAACTGTTTTTT.

This clone was picked up one time. The chain links TRBV7-8 to TRBJ2-3, with 9 bases identical to TRBD2. Germline V lookup: CDR1 SGHVS, CDR2 FQNEAQ. This CDR3 region has 16 residues. Unmatched junction bases numbered 3, after V lost 2 bases and J lost 0 bases. This CDR3 is CASSLRSGGSTDTQYF. CDR3 DNA: TGTGCCAGCAGCTTAAGAAGCGGGGGGAGCACAGATACGCAGTATTTT.

Comments on this clone: Relative to the germline gene, one junction end is altered; a read error may explain this. J is TRBJ2-7 and V is TRBV11-2; D is unclear. The CDR3 covers 15 residues. The germline V gene has CDR1 SGHAT and CDR2 FQNNGV. The CDR3 coding sequence is TGCGCCAGCAGCCAAGATTTAGGTAGCTCCTACGAGCAGTACTTC. Its protein is CASSQDLGSSYEQYF.

The gene calls are TRBV4-1 and TRBJ1-2; D is perhaps TRBD1 (5 bases). Germline V gene data show CDR1 as MGHRA and CDR2 as YSYEKL. V was cut by 0 bases and J by 5 bases, with 13 bases left in between. This CDR3 region has 15 residues. The CDR3: CASSQDRGRPYGYTF. CDR3 nucleotides: TGCGCCAGCAGCCAAGATAGGGGACGGCCTTATGGCTACACCTTC.

This chain connects TRBV18 to TRBJ1-6, with TRBD1 matching 8 bases. The CDR3 is 15 amino acids. After removal of 4 bases from V and 6 bases from J, the junction contained 5 bases not matched to a gene. CDR1 KGHSH and CDR2 LQKENI come from the germline V gene. The CDR3, as DNA: TGTGCCAGCTCACTAGGACAGGGCCCTAATTCACCCCTCCACTTT. Amino acid sequence: CASSLGQGPNSPLHF.